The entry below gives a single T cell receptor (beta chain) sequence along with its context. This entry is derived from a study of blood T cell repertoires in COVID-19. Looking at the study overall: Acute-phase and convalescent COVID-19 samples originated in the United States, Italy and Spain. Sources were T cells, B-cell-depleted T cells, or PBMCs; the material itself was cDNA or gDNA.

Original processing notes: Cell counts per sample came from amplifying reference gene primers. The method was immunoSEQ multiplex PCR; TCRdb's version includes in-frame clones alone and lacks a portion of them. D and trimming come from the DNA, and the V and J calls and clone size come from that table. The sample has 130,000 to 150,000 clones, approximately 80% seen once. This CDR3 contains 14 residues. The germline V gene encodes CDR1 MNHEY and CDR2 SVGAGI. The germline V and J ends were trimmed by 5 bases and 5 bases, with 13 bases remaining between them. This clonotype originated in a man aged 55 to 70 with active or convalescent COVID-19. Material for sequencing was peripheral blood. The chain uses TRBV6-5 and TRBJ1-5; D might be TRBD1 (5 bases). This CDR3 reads CASSTGVGDQPQHF. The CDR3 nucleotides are TGTGCCAGCAGTACGGGGGTAGGAGATCAGCCCCAGCATTTT.